Below, 14 T cell receptor beta chains from the same sample are listed, as sequenced in a study of T cell repertoires in cytomegalovirus infection. MiXCR, applied by TCRdb to the reads, yields one record per CDR3 protein. Of 200,000 to 250,000 distinct CDR3 sequences in the sample, around 40% were seen once. No antigen has been identified for these receptors. Sequenced here: CD8+ T cells from cultured PBMCs, sampled from culture after CMV antigen stimulation. Receptor source: a human donor in good health (CMV status not recorded). Some clones in this sample may be carry-over from other donors' samples.

The chain links TRBV6-1 to TRBJ2-3; D is unresolved. The V gene's germline CDR1 is MNHNS and CDR2 SASEGT. Deletions cut 7 bases from V and 1 base from J, with 12 bases between. The CDR3 has 14 residues. Written as DNA, the CDR3 is TGTGCCAGCAATTACGGGTCCGGCACAGATACGCAGTATTTT. Translating gives CASNYGSGTDTQYF.

This chain joins TRBV10-3 and TRBJ2-5; TRBD1 aligns across 9 bases. The germline V gene encodes CDR1 ENHRY and CDR2 SYGVKD. The length of the CDR3 is 16 residues. V gave up 2 bases and J gave up 5 bases; unmatched junction bases: 9. The CDR3 DNA reads as TGTGCCATCAGTGAGGCCTACGGGACAGGGCGGGAGACCCAGTACTTC. Its translation: CAISEAYGTGRETQYF.

This clonotype was seen a few times. Written as DNA, the CDR3 is TGTGCCAGCAGTCCAGACAGGATCCTCAACACCGGGGAGCTGTTTTTT. Translation: CASSPDRILNTGELFF. The rearrangement uses TRBV12-3 or TRBV12-4 and TRBJ2-2, with D possibly matching TRBD1 (6 bases). The CDR3 spans 16 residues. V was cut by 5 bases and J by 2 bases, with 15 bases left in between.

V is TRBV20-1 and J is TRBJ1-5, with D possibly TRBD1 on 5 matching bases. Germline CDR1 and CDR2: DFQATT and SNEGSKA (reference sequence). This CDR3 is built from 16 residues. V lost 0 bases to trimming and J lost 0 bases, with 12 bases between them. The CDR3 here is CSARDRSGGSNQPQHF. The CDR3 bases are TGCAGTGCTAGAGACCGATCGGGGGGTAGCAATCAGCCCCAGCATTTT.

The V gene is TRBV12-3 or TRBV12-4, the J gene TRBJ1-2; no definite D call. The V gene lost 3 bases and the J gene lost 7 bases, with 12 bases spanning the gap. This CDR3 contains 13 residues. The chain's CDR3 is CASSLYDSTGYTF. The DNA of the CDR3 is TGTGCCAGCAGTTTGTACGACTCAACTGGCTACACCTTC.

This chain joins TRBV20-1 and TRBJ1-1; D call uncertain. The V end was cut by 6 bases, the J end by 6 bases, with 17 bases between. The CDR3 totals 13 residues. Germline CDR1 and CDR2: DFQATT and SNEGSKA (reference sequence). For the CDR3, the DNA is TGCAGTGCCCCCCGAGAGGGATTTTCTGAAGCTTTCTTT. Its protein is CSAPREGFSEAFF.

The V call is TRBV6-1, the J call TRBJ2-1; D remains unclear. In germline, CDR1 is MNHNS, CDR2 SASEGT. The CDR3 consists of 12 residues. V was clipped by 8 bases and J by 10 bases, with 15 bases between them. The CDR3 protein is CASGIKGREQFF. The CDR3, as DNA: TGTGCCAGCGGAATAAAGGGAAGGGAGCAGTTCTTC.

This clonotype was counted once. V usage is TRBV3-1 and J usage is TRBJ2-4, with 9 bases that match TRBD2. V lost 1 base, J lost 0 bases, and 1 base stayed unmatched. The germline V gene has CDR1 LGHDT and CDR2 YNNKEL (reference sequence). There are 16 residues in the CDR3. The CDR3 sequence is CASSQVAGVAKNIQYF. The CDR3 bases are TGTGCCAGCAGCCAAGTAGCGGGGGTAGCCAAAAACATTCAGTACTTC.

In this sample, this clonotype turned up a few times. The chain couples TRBV7-3 to TRBJ2-7; weak D call: TRBD1 (5 bases). In germline, CDR1 is SGHTA, CDR2 FQGTGA. This CDR3 comprises 14 residues. V shed 4 bases and J shed 5 bases, with 15 bases lying between them. CDR3 in DNA: TGTGCCAGCAGCTCCGTGGGGCCCAGCGACGAGCAGTACTTC. Translated, it gives CASSSVGPSDEQYF.

This clonotype turned up a few times. The DNA of the CDR3 is TGTGCCAGCAGCCCCCGAGGGGCTTATTATCCTACGAAGCAGTACTTC. This gives the protein CASSPRGAYYPTKQYF. The chain combines TRBV7-9 with TRBJ2-7; D possibly matches TRBD1 or TRBD2 (5 bases each). The CDR3 totals 16 residues. V lost 5 bases and J 8 bases, leaving 25 bases between the germline ends. Germline V gives CDR1 SEHNR, CDR2 FQNEAQ (reference sequence). Combining the CDR3 with reference TRBV7-9 and TRBJ2-7 gives the whole variable domain DTGVSQNPRHKITKRGQNVTFRCDPISEHNRLYWYRQTLGQGPEFLTYFQNEAQLEKSRLLSDRFSAERPKGSFSTLEIQRTEQGDSAMYLCASSPRGAYYPTKQYFGPGTRLTVT.

Many counts were recorded for this clonotype. This CDR3 is CASSAISGTSAYNEQFF. The CDR3 coding sequence is TGTGCCAGCAGCGCAATCTCCGGGACTAGCGCCTACAATGAGCAGTTCTTC. The chain joins TRBV11-2 to TRBJ2-1; 10 bases are shared with TRBD2. Losses at the gene ends were 5 bases for V and 2 bases for J; bases not matched to a gene: 9. Germline V gene data show CDR1 as SGHAT and CDR2 as FQNNGV. CDR3 length: 17 residues.

This clonotype was recorded many times. This chain joins TRBV12-3 or TRBV12-4 and TRBJ1-1; weak D call: TRBD1 (5 bases). The CDR3 consists of 13 residues. Trimming pared 6 bases from V and 5 bases from J, leaving 13 bases between. CDR3 amino acids: CASSPRGGTEAFF. Here the CDR3 DNA reads TGTGCCAGCAGCCCTAGGGGAGGGACTGAAGCTTTCTTT.

On this clonotype itself: The junction departs from the called germline gene at one end, perhaps through a read error. The V and J genes are TRBV28 and TRBJ2-1; the match to TRBD2 covers 15 bases. Germline lookup yields CDR1 MDHEN and CDR2 SYDVKM. The CDR3 loop spans 18 amino acids. CDR3 bases: TGCGCCAGCAGTTTCCCGCCGGGACTAGCGGGGGGCTACAATGAGCAGTTCTTC. The encoded protein is CASSFPPGLAGGYNEQFF.

This clonotype has ten or more counts. The rearrangement links TRBV27 to TRBJ1-5; TRBD1 matches at 9 bases. The germline V gene encodes CDR1 MNHEY and CDR2 SMNVEV (reference sequence). The CDR3 runs 19 residues. Unmatched junction bases numbered 12, after V lost 3 bases and J lost 0 bases. CDR3 amino acids: CASSFTGQGRRYSNQPQHF. In DNA, the CDR3 is TGTGCCAGCAGTTTTACGGGACAGGGTCGTAGATATAGCAATCAGCCCCAGCATTTT.